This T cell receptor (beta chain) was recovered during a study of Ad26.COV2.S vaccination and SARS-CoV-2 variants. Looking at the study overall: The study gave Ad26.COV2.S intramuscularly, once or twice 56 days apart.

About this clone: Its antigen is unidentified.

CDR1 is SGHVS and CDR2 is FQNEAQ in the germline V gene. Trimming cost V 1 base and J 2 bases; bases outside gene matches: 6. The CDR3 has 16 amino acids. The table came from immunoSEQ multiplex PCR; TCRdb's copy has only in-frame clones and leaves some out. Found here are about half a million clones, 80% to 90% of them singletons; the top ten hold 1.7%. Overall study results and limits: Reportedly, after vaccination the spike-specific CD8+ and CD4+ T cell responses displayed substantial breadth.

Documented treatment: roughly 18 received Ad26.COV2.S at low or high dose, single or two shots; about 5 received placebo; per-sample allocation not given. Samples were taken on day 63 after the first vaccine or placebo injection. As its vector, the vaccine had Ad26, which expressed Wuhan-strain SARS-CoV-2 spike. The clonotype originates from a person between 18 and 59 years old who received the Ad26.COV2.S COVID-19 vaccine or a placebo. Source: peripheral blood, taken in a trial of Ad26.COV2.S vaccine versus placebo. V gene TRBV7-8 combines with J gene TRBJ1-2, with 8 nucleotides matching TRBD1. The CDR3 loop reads CASSLERDRRNYGYTF. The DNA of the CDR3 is TGTGCCAGCAGCTTAGAAAGGGACAGGAGGAACTATGGCTACACCTTC.